This T cell receptor (beta chain) came from a study of blood T cell repertoires in COVID-19. Study details: Donors in the United States, Italy and Spain gave samples during acute or convalescent COVID-19.

Only in-frame clones appear in the TCRdb table, and some are missing; sequencing was by immunoSEQ multiplex PCR. The profile shows more than 150,000 clones, 70% to 90% of them singletons. This clonotype was sampled from a woman between 65 and 79 years old with acute or convalescent COVID-19. The specimen was peripheral blood.

CDR3 residues: CASSFSSGRNEQFF. Here the CDR3 DNA reads TGTGCCAGCAGCTTCTCTAGCGGGAGAAATGAGCAGTTCTTC. V usage is TRBV7-9 and J usage is TRBJ2-1; TRBD2 agrees at 10 bases. V gave up 3 bases and J gave up 7 bases; unmatched junction bases: 3. This CDR3 has 14 residues. Germline V CDR1 and CDR2: SEHNR, FQNEAQ (reference sequence).